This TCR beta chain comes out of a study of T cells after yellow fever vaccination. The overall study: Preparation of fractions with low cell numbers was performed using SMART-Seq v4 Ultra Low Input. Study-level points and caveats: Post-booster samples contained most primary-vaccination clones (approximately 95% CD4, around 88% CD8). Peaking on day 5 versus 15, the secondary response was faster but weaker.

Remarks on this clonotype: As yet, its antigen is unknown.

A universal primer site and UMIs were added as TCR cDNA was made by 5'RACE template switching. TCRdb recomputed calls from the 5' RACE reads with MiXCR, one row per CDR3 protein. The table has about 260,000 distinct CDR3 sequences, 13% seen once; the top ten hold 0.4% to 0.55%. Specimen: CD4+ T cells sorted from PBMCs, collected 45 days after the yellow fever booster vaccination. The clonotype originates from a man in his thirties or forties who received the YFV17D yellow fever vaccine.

CDR3 bases: TGTGCCAGCAGTGCTACAGGGACTCTTCGGATCGATGGCTACACCTTC. Protein product: CASSATGTLRIDGYTF. The chain links TRBV6-2 or TRBV6-3 to TRBJ1-2; possibly TRBD1 for D (6 bases). With 5 bases removed from V and 6 bases from J, the gap between germline ends came to 22 bases. Per germline, CDR1 MNHEY and CDR2 SVGEGT. CDR3 size: 16 residues.